These T cell receptor beta chains were read from a single sample in a study of beta chain features in type 1 diabetes. Sequenced by immunoSEQ multiplex PCR; TCRdb stores in-frame clones only, minus some. This table holds almost 350,000 clones, 7% to 9% found once. Sequenced sample: central memory CD4+ T cells from blood. These receptors originate from a woman aged 18-29 years in good health. CDR3s include the opening cysteine and the closing phenylalanine or tryptophan. The D gene is left open where the match is weak. Where a row states a size, it is once, few, many or the class of an expanded clone; other rows omit it.

D	V	size	J	CDR3	DNA
.	TRBV27	.	TRBJ1-3	CASGGGNTIYF	TGTGCCAGCGGAGGTGGAAACACCATATATTTT
.	TRBV15	.	TRBJ2-3	CATVEMDGADTQYF	TGTGCCACCGTCGAGATGGATGGAGCAGATACGCAGTATTTT
.	TRBV29-1	.	TRBJ1-2	CSVKGQGDGYTF	TGCAGCGTAAAAGGGCAGGGTGATGGCTACACCTTC
.	TRBV5-4	many	TRBJ2-3	CASSTKGQNTDTQYF	TGTGCCAGCAGCACCAAGGGCCAGAACACAGATACGCAGTATTTT
.	TRBV4-2	once	TRBJ2-1	CASSQDRDFLVEQFF	TGTGCCAGCAGCCAAGATCGGGACTTCCTAGTCGAGCAGTTCTTC
.	TRBV2	few	TRBJ2-2	CASSPEGMAGELFF	TGTGCCAGCAGCCCAGAGGGGATGGCCGGGGAGCTGTTTTTT
.	TRBV28	few	TRBJ2-6	CASSGVTSGANVLTF	TGTGCCAGCAGTGGCGTTACGTCTGGGGCCAACGTCCTGACTTTC
TRBD2	TRBV7-9	few	TRBJ2-1	CASSPGLAGVEQFF	TGTGCCAGCAGCCCCGGACTAGCGGGAGTTGAGCAGTTCTTC
.	TRBV9	many	TRBJ2-1	CASSVGPALGEQFF	TGTGCCAGCAGCGTAGGACCGGCGTTGGGTGAGCAGTTCTTC
.	TRBV11-3	many	TRBJ2-3	CASSRSGRPDTQYF	TGTGCCAGCAGCCGCTCGGGAAGGCCCGATACGCAGTATTTT
.	TRBV28	few	TRBJ2-2	CASSRYRTGELFF	TGTGCCAGCAGTCGCTATCGCACCGGGGAGCTGTTTTTT
.	TRBV5-6	few	TRBJ2-7	CASSPGLPSYEQYF	TGTGCCAGCAGCCCGGGACTCCCATCGTACGAGCAGTACTTC
.	TRBV7-2	.	TRBJ1-2	CASSPTTSYGYTF	TGTGCCAGCAGCCCGACGACTTCCTATGGCTACACCTTC
.	TRBV6-7	many	TRBJ1-1	CASSYPGLGVGTEAFF	TGTGCCAGCAGTTACCCGGGTCTTGGGGTAGGGACTGAAGCTTTCTTT
.	TRBV4-2	many	TRBJ2-3	CASSQELGARNTQYF	TGTGCCAGCAGCCAGGAGTTAGGAGCACGGAATACGCAGTATTTT
.	TRBV9	.	TRBJ2-7	CASSVGTTSYEQYF	TGTGCCAGCAGCGTCGGGACAACCTCCTACGAGCAGTACTTC
TRBD2	TRBV7-2	.	TRBJ2-7	CASSLIPAGTSGSSYEQYF	TGTGCCAGCAGCTTAATCCCGGCCGGGACTAGCGGGAGCTCCTACGAGCAGTACTTC
.	TRBV14	.	TRBJ2-7	CASSQAYEQYF	TGTGCCAGCAGCCAAGCGTACGAGCAGTACTTC
TRBD1	TRBV7-2	.	TRBJ1-5	CASSSNTGAGGNQPQHF	TGTGCCAGCAGCTCCAACACAGGGGCCGGGGGCAATCAGCCCCAGCATTTT
TRBD2	TRBV7-9	few	TRBJ2-3	CASSQGTSFNTQYF	TGTGCCAGCAGCCAGGGGACTAGCTTCAATACGCAGTATTTT
.	TRBV7-2	few	TRBJ2-4	CASSLKGSNVQYF	TGTGCCAGCAGCTTAAAGGGTTCGAATGTTCAGTACTTC
TRBD1	TRBV28	.	TRBJ2-7	CASSPVQGGEQYF	TGTGCCAGCAGTCCAGTACAGGGGGGCGAGCAGTACTTC
.	TRBV4-1	.	TRBJ1-4	CASSPRGQGKEKLFF	TGCGCCAGCAGCCCCCGTGGGCAGGGGAAAGAAAAACTGTTTTTT
.	TRBV10-3	.	TRBJ2-1	CAISAGLRNSYNEQFF	TGTGCCATCAGTGCGGGTTTGCGGAACTCCTACAATGAGCAGTTCTTC
TRBD1	TRBV19	few	TRBJ2-7	CASSMDRGVYEQYF	TGTGCCAGTAGTATGGACAGGGGAGTCTACGAGCAGTACTTC
.	TRBV7-2	few	TRBJ2-7	CASSFQGGDYEQYF	TGTGCCAGCAGCTTTCAAGGGGGGGACTACGAGCAGTACTTC
.	TRBV29-1	few	TRBJ1-2	CSVETSKTSGYTF	TGCAGCGTTGAAACCTCCAAGACCAGTGGCTACACCTTC
TRBD1	TRBV7-9	few	TRBJ2-4	CASSLQGAHIQYF	TGTGCCAGCAGCTTGCAGGGGGCTCACATTCAGTACTTC
.	TRBV7-2	.	TRBJ1-1	CASSSEVNTEAFF	TGTGCCAGCAGCTCGGAAGTGAACACTGAAGCTTTCTTT
.	TRBV30	.	TRBJ1-2	CAWSPGPGDNSNYGYTF	TGTGCCTGGAGTCCCGGGCCCGGGGACAACTCTAACTATGGCTACACCTTC
TRBD2	TRBV5-1	few	TRBJ2-7	CASSPSTASGTNSYEQYF	TGCGCCAGCAGCCCAAGCACTGCTAGCGGGACTAACTCCTACGAGCAGTACTTC
TRBD2	TRBV7-2	.	TRBJ2-1	CASSTGTSGNNEQFF	TGTGCCAGCAGTACCGGGACTAGCGGAAACAATGAGCAGTTCTTC
.	TRBV7-9	.	TRBJ2-5	CASSFDSYQETQYF	TGTGCCAGCAGCTTCGACAGTTACCAAGAGACCCAGTACTTC
.	TRBV5-8	few	TRBJ2-1	CASSLGVSEQFF	TGTGCCAGCAGCCTTGGGGTTAGTGAGCAGTTCTTC
.	TRBV18	.	TRBJ1-1	CASSRDRNTEAFF	TGTGCCAGCTCACGTGACAGGAACACTGAAGCTTTCTTT
TRBD2	TRBV27	.	TRBJ2-2	CASSSGRTSGYTGELFF	TGTGCCAGCAGCTCTGGACGGACTAGCGGGTACACCGGGGAGCTGTTTTTT
TRBD1	TRBV5-8	few	TRBJ2-6	CASSPFTGAYSGANVLTF	TGTGCCAGCAGCCCTTTCACAGGGGCCTACTCTGGGGCCAACGTCCTGACTTTC
TRBD2	TRBV4-3	many	TRBJ2-7	CASSPGLAGPVTYEQYF	TGCGCCAGCAGCCCGGGACTAGCGGGACCCGTGACCTACGAGCAGTACTTC
.	TRBV2	.	TRBJ2-7	CASNQGKGSNYEQYF	TGTGCCAGCAATCAAGGGAAGGGGTCGAACTACGAGCAGTACTTC
.	TRBV19	.	TRBJ2-1	CASSTRQLGNEQFF	TGTGCCAGTAGTACGCGCCAACTAGGGAATGAGCAGTTCTTC
.	TRBV4-3	.	TRBJ1-5	CASSQVWQGDNQPQHF	TGCGCCAGCAGCCAAGTCTGGCAGGGCGATAATCAGCCCCAGCATTTT
.	TRBV14	few	TRBJ1-3	CASRQSPGLGSGNTIYF	TGTGCCAGCAGACAAAGCCCGGGACTCGGCTCTGGAAACACCATATATTTT